These T cell receptor beta chains were read from a single sample in a study of technical replicates of blood from a few donors. Data came from immunoSEQ multiplex PCR; TCRdb stores just in-frame clones and leaves some out. The sample carries some 98,000 clones, roughly 95% recorded once. Sequenced material: T cells isolated from PBMCs. Every receptor here comes from a human donor in good health. CDR3s include the opening cysteine and the closing phenylalanine or tryptophan. D genes are given only for firm matches. Some rows mark clone size as missing; the rest say once, few, many or name a class of expanded clone.

clone size: -; D gene: -; V gene: TRBV14; J gene: TRBJ2-1; CDR3 protein: CASSLYLYNEQFF
clone size: -; D gene: -; V gene: TRBV27; J gene: TRBJ2-1; CDR3 protein: CASSLSGGELQLKQFF
clone size: -; D gene: -; V gene: TRBV6-1; J gene: TRBJ2-6; CDR3 protein: CASSEWGPGANVLTF
clone size: once; D gene: TRBD1; V gene: TRBV4-1; J gene: TRBJ2-7; CDR3 protein: CASSQDTVRGYEQYF
clone size: few; D gene: TRBD1; V gene: TRBV2; J gene: TRBJ1-2; CDR3 protein: CASQGGVYGYTF
clone size: -; D gene: -; V gene: TRBV5-1; J gene: TRBJ2-2; CDR3 protein: CASSYSTNTGELFF
clone size: -; D gene: -; V gene: TRBV5-1; J gene: TRBJ2-2; CDR3 protein: CASSLTGPNTGELFF
clone size: -; D gene: -; V gene: TRBV2; J gene: TRBJ1-1; CDR3 protein: CASLGRIGLRGRMNTEAFF
clone size: -; D gene: TRBD1; V gene: TRBV5-4; J gene: TRBJ1-6; CDR3 protein: CASSQNRGTNNSPLHF
clone size: -; D gene: -; V gene: TRBV7-9; J gene: TRBJ2-7; CDR3 protein: CASSASPGGFYEQYF
clone size: -; D gene: -; V gene: TRBV6-5; J gene: TRBJ2-1; CDR3 protein: CASSYTGYNEQFF
clone size: -; D gene: TRBD2; V gene: TRBV7-9; J gene: TRBJ2-1; CDR3 protein: CASVTSGIYNEQFF
clone size: -; D gene: TRBD1; V gene: TRBV13; J gene: TRBJ2-5; CDR3 protein: CASSLEGQQETQYF